These 30 T cell receptor beta chains originate from one sample sequenced in a study of blood T cell repertoires in COVID-19. Produced via immunoSEQ multiplex PCR; TCRdb's table is partial and in-frame only. The sample records approximately 170,000 clones, roughly 80% being singletons. Material: peripheral blood. The origin of the receptors is a woman between 45 and 65 years old with acute or convalescent COVID-19.

The chain carries TRBV29-1 and TRBJ1-2; unclear D gene. This CDR3 is built from 11 residues. CDR1 is SQVTM, CDR2 ANQGSEA, per germline. V shed 6 bases and J shed 8 bases, with 13 bases lying between them. The CDR3 bases are TGCAGCGTCCTATTCTCCCTCGGCTACACCTTC. Translated, it gives CSVLFSLGYTF.

This sequence joins TRBV12-5 and TRBJ1-3; 7 positions agree with TRBD1. The CDR3 extends over 17 amino acids. V shed 1 base and J 4 bases; nucleotides not matched to a gene: 10. Germline V gives CDR1 LGHNT, CDR2 FRNRAP. The CDR3 region is CASGLGQGIGAGNTIYF. CDR3 DNA: TGTGCTAGTGGTTTGGGACAGGGAATAGGGGCCGGAAACACCATATATTTT.

The chain combines TRBV10-3 with TRBJ1-5; 9 positions agree with TRBD1. Germline loops: CDR1 ENHRY, CDR2 SYGVKD. Trimming at V came to 6 bases and at J to 2 bases, leaving 5 bases not matched to a gene. The CDR3 contains 15 residues. The CDR3 is CAISSGQGGNQPQHF. As DNA, the CDR3 is TGTGCCATCAGCTCGGGACAGGGAGGCAATCAGCCCCAGCATTTT.

V is TRBV7-2 and J is TRBJ2-7, with TRBD1 as a possible D gene (8 bases). The length of the CDR3 is 14 residues. CDR1 and CDR2 (germline): SGHTA, FQGNSA. V was clipped by 6 bases and J by 2 bases, with 14 bases between them. CDR3 nucleotides: TGTGCCAGCAGTAACAGGGGGGGAACCTACGAGCAGTACTTC. It encodes CASSNRGGTYEQYF.

V and J are TRBV2 and TRBJ2-7, with a tentative D call TRBD2 (6 bases). From germline, CDR1 is SNHLY and CDR2 FYNNEI. The CDR3 is 15 amino acids. Trimming took off 6 bases at V and 1 base at J, with 16 bases between the two ends. The CDR3 coding sequence is TGTGCCAGCAGCGGCGTTGGAGGGAGATCCTACGAGCAGTACTTC. It codes for CASSGVGGRSYEQYF.

This CDR3 is CASRTGNTEAFF. The CDR3, as DNA: TGTGCCAGCAGAACAGGGAACACTGAAGCTTTCTTT. This chain connects TRBV7-6 to TRBJ1-1; perhaps TRBD1 as D (5 bases). Trimming cost V 6 bases and J 1 base, with 6 bases left between them. CDR3 size: 12 residues. Germline CDR1 reads SGHVS; CDR2 reads FNYEAQ.

This chain links TRBV5-1 with TRBJ2-3; TRBD2 matches at 9 bases. Germline lookup yields CDR1 SGHRS and CDR2 YFSETQ. V lost 4 bases and J lost 3; bases outside the gene matches: 15. CDR3 length: 18 amino acids. CDR3 residues: CASSGGRGPSGKTDTQYF. CDR3 in DNA: TGCGCCAGCAGCGGAGGGCGAGGGCCTAGCGGGAAAACAGATACGCAGTATTTT.

The chain uses TRBV6-2 or TRBV6-3 and TRBJ1-1; D is possibly TRBD1 (5 bases). There are 14 residues in the CDR3. Germline CDR1 is MNHEY and CDR2 is SVGEGT. V was shortened by 2 bases and J by 4 bases, with 11 bases between the two germline ends. Here the CDR3 reads CASSYGREVTEAFF. CDR3 nucleotide sequence: TGTGCCAGCAGTTACGGCAGGGAGGTCACTGAAGCTTTCTTT.

This chain links TRBV24-1 with TRBJ1-1, with 9 bases aligning to TRBD1. Germline V gene data show CDR1 as KGHDR and CDR2 as SFDVKD. The CDR3 is 14 residues long. V trimming: 9 bases; J trimming: 0 bases; junction bases outside the gene matches: 4. The CDR3 DNA is TGTGCCACCGGACGACAGGGGGTGAACACTGAAGCTTTCTTT. Translating gives CATGRQGVNTEAFF.

In DNA, the CDR3 is TGTGCCAGAAGCTTAGGAGGGCCCAATCAGCCCCAGCATTTT. Its protein is CARSLGGPNQPQHF. The V call is TRBV5-3, the J call TRBJ1-5; D gene unclear. TRBV5-3 is filed as an ORF, its function uncertain. The CDR3 spans 14 residues. The V end was cut by 2 bases, the J end by 3 bases, with 9 bases between.

This sequence joins TRBV5-1 and TRBJ2-3; D not resolved. Germline CDR1 is SGHRS and CDR2 is YFSETQ. CDR3 length: 14 residues. The ends were cut back, 3 bases at V and 4 bases at J, with 12 bases in the middle. The CDR3 reads CASSSTIASDTQYF. The CDR3 DNA sequence: TGCGCCAGCAGCTCCACAATCGCTTCAGATACGCAGTATTTT.

The rearrangement uses TRBV28 and TRBJ2-6; no reliable D call. Germline V gene data show CDR1 as MDHEN and CDR2 as SYDVKM. V lost 6 bases and J 0 bases, leaving 9 bases between the germline ends. CDR3 length: 15 residues. The CDR3 loop reads CASSQLSSGANVLTF. CDR3 nucleotide sequence: TGTGCCAGCAGCCAGTTAAGCTCTGGGGCCAACGTCCTGACTTTC.

The chain joins TRBV19 to TRBJ2-4; D is uncertain. The germline V gene has CDR1 LNHDA and CDR2 SQIVND (reference sequence). V lost 5 bases and J 6 bases, leaving 11 bases between the germline ends. The CDR3 is 13 amino acids. For the CDR3, the DNA is TGTGCCAGTAGTCCGGGTTTGGGAAACATTCAGTACTTC. Protein product: CASSPGLGNIQYF.

The V gene is TRBV11-2, the J gene TRBJ1-1; no firm D call. Germline-derived CDR1 and CDR2 are SGHAT and FQNNGV. V was clipped by 1 base and J by 4 bases, with 10 bases between them. The CDR3 contains 14 residues. The CDR3 DNA reads as TGTGCCAGCAGCTTAGGTCCAGGTGGCACTGAAGCTTTCTTT. This sequence encodes CASSLGPGGTEAFF.

Only a few counts were recorded for this clone. V is TRBV11-2 and J is TRBJ2-3; 8 nucleotides align to TRBD2. This CDR3 is 13 amino acids long. CDR1 and CDR2 from the germline V gene are SGHAT and FQNNGV. V dropped 7 bases and J dropped 4; count of bases not matched to a gene: 4. The CDR3 DNA reads TGTGCCAGCACCCCGGGGGGGGCAGATACGCAGTATTTT. Encoded protein: CASTPGGADTQYF.

V and J are TRBV24-1 and TRBJ1-6; the D gene is possibly TRBD1 (5 bases). There are 15 residues in the CDR3. V shed 2 bases and J shed 10 bases, with 14 bases lying between them. From germline, CDR1 is KGHDR and CDR2 SFDVKD. The CDR3 is CATSDSTVPRSPLHF. CDR3 nucleotide sequence: TGTGCCACCAGTGATTCGACAGTGCCCAGGTCACCCCTCCACTTT.

This clone was seen only once. The V call is TRBV7-6, the J call TRBJ2-7; a possible D gene is TRBD2 (7 bases). The CDR3 covers 15 residues. Germline loops: CDR1 SGHVS, CDR2 FNYEAQ. V lost 5 bases, J lost 0 bases, and 14 bases lay in between. The CDR3 bases are TGTGCCAGCAGCCCGGGGGGCTCCTCCTCCTACGAGCAGTACTTC. This sequence encodes CASSPGGSSSYEQYF.

The V gene is TRBV6-9, the J gene TRBJ1-5, with 7 bases lining up with TRBD1. CDR1 and CDR2 from the germline V gene are MNHGY and SVAAGI. With V trimmed by 1 base and J by 7 bases, 10 bases remained unmatched. This CDR3 spans 16 amino acids. The CDR3 DNA follows: TGTGCCAGCAGTTATTGTGAAGGGGGCGCGGGGCAGCCCCAGCATTTT. It specifies CASSYCEGGAGQPQHF.

J is TRBJ2-5 and V is TRBV4-3, with D possibly TRBD1 on 5 matching bases. This CDR3 is built from 15 residues. CDR1 LGHNA and CDR2 YSLEER come from the germline V gene. V lost 0 bases and J 3 bases, leaving 11 bases between the germline ends. The DNA of the CDR3 is TGCGCCAGCAGCCAAGAGTTTCAGGGAAAAGAGACCCAGTACTTC. It yields the protein CASSQEFQGKETQYF.

The chain joins TRBV28 to TRBJ1-3; D remains unclear. This CDR3 has 16 residues. V lost 1 base to trimming and J lost 0 bases, with 10 bases between them. CDR1 MDHEN and CDR2 SYDVKM come from the germline V gene. The CDR3 protein is CASSLFPLSSGNTIYF. As DNA, the CDR3 is TGTGCCAGCAGTTTATTCCCCTTGAGCTCTGGAAACACCATATATTTT.

The chain joins TRBV2 to TRBJ2-1, with 9 bases that match TRBD1. The CDR3 has 15 amino acids. V lost 8 bases and J lost 7; bases outside the gene matches: 12. Germline CDR1 is SNHLY and CDR2 is FYNNEI. The CDR3 sequence is CASRRDRAAWNEQFF. For the CDR3, the DNA is TGTGCCAGCCGCAGGGACAGGGCCGCCTGGAATGAGCAGTTCTTC. The whole variable domain, filled in from reference TRBV2 and TRBJ2-1, reads EPEVTQTPSHQVTQMGQEVILRCVPISNHLYFYWYRQILGQKVEFLVSFYNNEISEKSEIFDDQFSVERPDGSNFTLKIRSTKLEDSAMYFCASRRDRAAWNEQFFGPGTRLTVL.

This clone was observed a few times. The gene calls are TRBV19 and TRBJ1-2; D possibly corresponds to TRBD1 (6 bases). CDR1 and CDR2 (germline): LNHDA, SQIVND (reference sequence). The germline V and J ends were trimmed by 5 bases and 6 bases, with 16 bases remaining between them. The CDR3 length is 14 residues. CDR3 coding DNA: TGTGCCAGTAGTCTTCGGGGGGCGAGTGATGGCTACACCTTC. Its translation: CASSLRGASDGYTF.

The chain uses TRBV28 and TRBJ2-7, with 8 nucleotides matching TRBD1. The V gene's germline CDR1 is MDHEN and CDR2 SYDVKM. CDR3 size: 16 residues. Trimming removed 3 bases from V and 3 bases from J; junction bases left unmatched: 10. The CDR3 reads CASSFWRTGRRYEQYF. The DNA of the CDR3 is TGTGCCAGCAGTTTTTGGCGGACAGGGAGGCGCTACGAGCAGTACTTC. The entire variable domain, with the rest obtained from reference TRBV28 and TRBJ2-7, is as follows: DVKVTQSSRYLVKRTGEKVFLECVQDMDHENMFWYRQDPGLGLRLIYFSYDVKMKEKGDIPEGYSVSREKKERFSLILESASTNQTSMYLCASSFWRTGRRYEQYFGPGTRLTVT.

This clone occurred once. V is TRBV9 and J is TRBJ2-3, with TRBD2 matching 8 bases. The CDR3 contains 16 residues. V dropped 0 bases and J dropped 4; count of bases not matched to a gene: 7. Germline V gene lookup returns CDR1 SGDLS and CDR2 YYNGEE. Written as DNA, the CDR3 is TGTGCCAGCAGCGTAGCGGGAGCGGGAGAACCAGATACGCAGTATTTT. Its protein product is CASSVAGAGEPDTQYF.

The V and J genes are TRBV5-1 and TRBJ2-5, with 9 bases matching TRBD2. CDR3 length equals 14 residues. J gave up 4 bases and V 4 bases, and 5 bases lay outside the gene matches. The V gene's germline CDR1 is SGHRS and CDR2 YFSETQ. This CDR3 reads CASSPVSGGETQYF. CDR3 nucleotide sequence: TGCGCCAGCAGCCCAGTTAGCGGGGGAGAGACCCAGTACTTC.

The chain is built from TRBV29-1 and TRBJ2-1; 8 bases agree with TRBD1. Germline V CDR1 and CDR2: SQVTM, ANQGSEA. V shed 4 bases, J shed 3 bases, and the junction held 5 bases outside the gene matches. The CDR3 has 14 amino acids. This CDR3 reads CSVGNRGSYNEQFF. The CDR3 DNA sequence: TGCAGCGTTGGGAACAGGGGGAGCTACAATGAGCAGTTCTTC.

This clone was seen only a few times. The chain links TRBV30 to TRBJ1-6; TRBD1 matches 7 bases. The CDR3 loop spans 15 amino acids. The junction had 8 bases not matched to a gene; V was cut back by 0 bases and J by 9 bases. Per the germline V gene, CDR1 is GTSNPN and CDR2 is SVGIG (reference sequence). The CDR3 is CAWSVGTAVGSPLHF. In DNA form, the CDR3 reads TGTGCCTGGAGTGTAGGGACAGCCGTTGGTTCACCCCTCCACTTT.

In its sample, this clone was seen a few times. Other DNA sequences in the sample encode the same CDR3. The chain recombines TRBV2 with TRBJ2-7; TRBD1 matches 9 bases. Trimming at V came to 3 bases and at J to 2 bases, leaving 2 bases not matched to a gene. Germline CDR1 is SNHLY and CDR2 is FYNNEI. CDR3 length equals 14 residues. The CDR3 reads CASSERQGAYEQYF. CDR3 bases: TGTGCCAGCAGTGAGAGACAGGGGGCCTACGAGCAGTACTTC.

CDR3 amino acids: CASSLAGARGQYF. The CDR3 bases are TGTGCCAGCAGTTTAGCGGGAGCCCGGGGGCAGTACTTC. The rearrangement links TRBV27 to TRBJ2-7, with TRBD2 identical over 7 bases. Germline CDR1 reads MNHEY; CDR2 reads SMNVEV (reference sequence). The V gene end was trimmed by 2 bases and the J gene end by 9 bases; junction bases not matched to a gene: 7. The CDR3 spans 13 residues.

The genes are TRBV6-2 or TRBV6-3 and TRBJ1-2; possible D gene TRBD1, 6 bases. Germline values: CDR1 MNHEY, CDR2 SVGEGT. There are 17 residues in the CDR3. V was cut by 5 bases and J by 3 bases, with 22 bases left in between. CDR3 region: CASSLPSRGREDYGYTF. The CDR3 region has the DNA TGTGCCAGCAGTCTCCCCTCCCGGGGGCGGGAGGACTATGGCTACACCTTC.